Listed below are T cell receptor beta chains from one sample, sequenced in a study of T cell responses to AZD1222 COVID-19 vaccine. The assay was immunoSEQ multiplex PCR, and TCRdb's table has in-frame clones only and misses some. The sample shows roughly 100,000 clones, 88% of them seen only once. Sequenced material: peripheral blood, taken on day 0 of AZD1222 vaccination. The receptors shown here come from an adult in good health. Each CDR3 is given with its conserved first and last residue.

V: TRBV12-3/TRBV12-4
J: TRBJ1-2
CDR3: CATAGDRGGYTF

V: TRBV10-3
J: TRBJ2-3
CDR3: CAISEGTTRGTQYF

V: TRBV15
J: TRBJ1-1
CDR3: CATSRDYYGNTEAFF

V: TRBV5-6
J: TRBJ2-7
CDR3: CASSYYDRGTYYEQYF

V: TRBV5-1
J: TRBJ1-3
CDR3: CASHGGSGNTIYF

V: TRBV7-2
J: TRBJ1-1
CDR3: CASSPQGQTMNTEAFF

V: TRBV9
J: TRBJ1-1
CDR3: CASSGQGVNTEAFF

V: TRBV19
J: TRBJ2-5
CDR3: CASSVRGRETQYF

V: TRBV11-3
J: TRBJ2-3
CDR3: CASSLQGSDTQYF

V: TRBV7-2
J: TRBJ2-7
CDR3: CASSLVQGGYEQYF

V: TRBV15
J: TRBJ1-1
CDR3: CATSQADEAFF

V: TRBV5-5
J: TRBJ2-7
CDR3: CASSIGQGISYEQYF

V: TRBV3-1/TRBV3-2
J: TRBJ1-3
CDR3: CASSVQGAAGNTIYF

V: TRBV7-6
J: TRBJ2-1
CDR3: CASSLSSSVGYNEQFF

V: TRBV21-1
J: TRBJ1-5
CDR3: CASSKKMRSAGSYNQPQHF

V: TRBV10-2
J: TRBJ1-5
CDR3: CASSGGKDQPQHF

V: TRBV7-9
J: TRBJ1-5
CDR3: CASSLGDLTNQPQHF

V: TRBV28
J: TRBJ1-5
CDR3: CASRSNQPQHF

V: TRBV7-3
J: TRBJ1-5
CDR3: CAILRARNQPQHF

V: TRBV6-5
J: TRBJ1-2
CDR3: CASSYFDRGGYTF

V: TRBV7-2
J: TRBJ2-3
CDR3: CASSKRHGVADTQYF

V: TRBV18
J: TRBJ1-4
CDR3: CASSPNSMGARVEKLFF

V: TRBV6-5
J: TRBJ1-4
CDR3: CASSRTSTNEKLFF

V: TRBV18
J: TRBJ2-7
CDR3: CASSETGNEQYF

V: TRBV7-3
J: TRBJ2-2
CDR3: CASSSNTGELFF

V: TRBV5-8
J: TRBJ2-7
CDR3: CASSRRRTSYEQYF

V: TRBV28
J: TRBJ1-5
CDR3: CASSLSIPFISNQPQHF

V: TRBV7-3
J: TRBJ2-1
CDR3: CASSFTAGSYNEQFF

V: TRBV5-1
J: TRBJ2-7
CDR3: CASSLGGGQGISQYF

V: TRBV2
J: TRBJ2-5
CDR3: CASSVGRGKGETQYF

V: TRBV25-1
J: TRBJ2-6
CDR3: CASSERGTGANVLTF

V: TRBV12-3/TRBV12-4
J: TRBJ1-1
CDR3: CASSFGQGTEAFF

V: TRBV9
J: TRBJ2-5
CDR3: CASSVPRETGGETQYF

V: TRBV6-2/TRBV6-3
J: TRBJ1-1
CDR3: CASSYSRGTEAFF

V: TRBV20-1
J: TRBJ2-6
CDR3: CSASPRKTSGANVLTF

V: TRBV28
J: TRBJ2-2
CDR3: CASSPHRRGAAGFNTGELFF

V: TRBV19
J: TRBJ1-2
CDR3: CASSTGVGYTF

V: TRBV5-4
J: TRBJ1-1
CDR3: CASSFGLTRQPNTEAFF

V: TRBV6-2/TRBV6-3
J: TRBJ2-1
CDR3: CASSLGFLSTGLAAYNEQFF

V: TRBV7-2
J: TRBJ2-5
CDR3: CASSSPGQGGETQYF

V: TRBV18
J: TRBJ1-1
CDR3: CASSPQGGPRATEAFF

V: TRBV9
J: TRBJ1-4
CDR3: CASSRTGESEKLFF

V: TRBV7-2
J: TRBJ2-4
CDR3: CASSSRSGSDIQYF

V: TRBV27
J: TRBJ2-2
CDR3: CASSLNWNTGELFF

V: TRBV5-1
J: TRBJ1-1
CDR3: CASSLGPQVGSGTEAFF